Below, 9 T cell receptor beta chains from the same sample are listed, as sequenced in a study of blood T cell repertoires in COVID-19. Assay: immunoSEQ multiplex PCR; the TCRdb copy retains only in-frame clones and omits some. This table holds approximately 82,000 clones, about 85% found once. Sequencing was performed on peripheral blood. The receptors shown here come from a woman aged 70-85 years with active or convalescent COVID-19.

The rearrangement joins TRBV7-2 to TRBJ2-1; 7 bases line up with TRBD2. Unmatched junction bases numbered 6, after V lost 4 bases and J lost 0 bases. Looked up from germline, CDR1 is SGHTA and CDR2 is FQGNSA. There are 16 residues in the CDR3. CDR3 nucleotide sequence: TGTGCCAGCAGCTCAAGCGGGGAACCCTCCTACAATGAGCAGTTCTTC. Translation: CASSSSGEPSYNEQFF.

The genes are TRBV7-9 and TRBJ1-1, with D possibly matching TRBD1 (6 bases). The V and J ends lost 2 bases and 3 bases respectively, with 10 bases between them. CDR3 size: 14 residues. Germline lookup yields CDR1 SEHNR and CDR2 FQNEAQ (reference sequence). The CDR3 reads CASSLFAGDTEAFF. The DNA of the CDR3 is TGTGCCAGCAGCTTATTCGCAGGGGACACTGAAGCTTTCTTT.

This clone appeared a few times. The J gene is TRBJ2-7, the V gene TRBV5-6; D unresolved. The V and J ends lost 1 base and 6 bases respectively, with 5 bases between them. The length of the CDR3 is 11 residues. Germline CDR1 and CDR2: SGHDT and YYEEEE. The CDR3, as DNA: TGTGCCAGCAGCTTGTACGGCGAGCAGTACTTC. This codes for CASSLYGEQYF.

The count of this clone is one. The chain is built from TRBV6-4 and TRBJ1-6; TRBD1 agrees at 7 bases. CDR1 is MRHNA and CDR2 is SNTAGT in the germline V gene. This CDR3 has 14 residues. V gave up 2 bases and J gave up 7 bases; unmatched junction bases: 2. This chain's CDR3 is CASSDRGRNSPLHF. DNA for the CDR3: TGTGCCAGCAGTGACAGGGGGCGGAATTCACCCCTCCACTTT.

The gene calls are TRBV5-1 and TRBJ1-1; 8 nucleotides align to TRBD1. Germline V gene lookup returns CDR1 SGHRS and CDR2 YFSETQ. The trim removed 0 bases at V and 1 base at J, leaving 2 bases unmatched. The CDR3 totals 15 residues. DNA for the CDR3: TGCGCCAGCAGCTTGGAAGGGACAGGGAACACTGAAGCTTTCTTT. Encoded protein: CASSLEGTGNTEAFF. The full variable domain, in which reference TRBV5-1 and TRBJ1-1 provide the parts outside the CDR3, is KAGVTQTPRYLIKTRGQQVTLSCSPISGHRSVSWYQQTPGQGLQFLFEYFSETQRNKGNFPGRFSGRQFSNSRSEMNVSTLELGDSALYLCASSLEGTGNTEAFFGQGTRLTVV.

The chain combines TRBV3-1 (or the pseudogene TRBV3-2) with TRBJ2-6, with D hard to call. Germline-derived CDR1 and CDR2 are LGHDT and YNNKEL (reference sequence). The CDR3 runs to 15 residues. The V and J ends lost 1 base and 0 bases respectively, with 4 bases between them. The CDR3 loop is CASSQVVSGANVLTF. The DNA of the CDR3 is TGTGCCAGCAGCCAAGTAGTCTCTGGGGCCAACGTCCTGACTTTC.

The chain combines TRBV2 with TRBJ1-1; D is uncertain. V gave up 8 bases and J gave up 1 base, with 11 bases separating them. Germline CDR1 SNHLY, CDR2 FYNNEI. This CDR3 contains 13 residues. The CDR3 DNA sequence: TGTGCCAGCTGTCCGGGAGGGAACACTGAAGCTTTCTTT. Translation: CASCPGGNTEAFF.

This rearrangement joins TRBV6-5 to TRBJ1-1, with a weak D call TRBD1 (6 bases). V lost 7 bases and J 4 bases, leaving 16 bases between the germline ends. This CDR3 comprises 14 residues. Germline CDR1 is MNHEY and CDR2 is SVGAGI. CDR3 in amino acids: CASNQLRQVTEAFF. The CDR3 DNA sequence: TGTGCCAGCAACCAGCTAAGACAGGTCACTGAAGCTTTCTTT.

V gene TRBV11-2 combines with J gene TRBJ1-6, with D unclear. The germline CDR1 and CDR2 sequences are SGHAT and FQNNGV. V dropped 2 bases and J dropped 7 bases, with 6 bases sitting between them. This CDR3 spans 13 amino acids. For the CDR3, the DNA is TGTGCCAGCAGCTTAAACTGGAATTCACCCCTCCACTTT. Encoded protein: CASSLNWNSPLHF.